This entry features one T cell receptor beta chain sequence. The data stem from a study of OX40 agonist ivuxolimab in advanced cancers. The CDR3 is 16 amino acids. V dropped 5 bases and J dropped 2; count of bases not matched to a gene: 7. Germline loops: CDR1 SNHLY, CDR2 FYNNEI. Assay used: immunoSEQ multiplex PCR; TCRdb lists only in-frame clones, some missing. The table has about 85,000 clones, over 75% seen once; the top ten hold 0.32%. A history of autoimmune disease or systemic immunosuppression excluded patients. The specimen comprised CD4+ or CD8+ T cells sorted from blood, sampled in a trial of the OX40 agonist ivuxolimab. The receptor was derived from an adult with an advanced solid tumor such as melanoma, head and neck, liver or kidney cancer. This chain connects TRBV2 to TRBJ2-3; the match to TRBD2 covers 10 bases. The CDR3 DNA is TGTGCCAGCAGTTACGGGACTAGCGCCTTCACAGATACGCAGTATTTT. Translation gives CASSYGTSAFTDTQYF.